A single sample gave rise to the 27 T cell receptor beta chains below, sequenced in a study of cytomegalovirus exposure and HLA in healthy donors. Primers included in the PCR were 60 Vbeta and 13 Jbeta primers. This table comes from immunoSEQ multiplex PCR, and its TCRdb copy is limited to in-frame clones, with some not included. The sample has some 150,000 clones; approximately 60% are singletons. Material: PBMCs. These receptors all stem from an older woman in good health and CMV-seropositive.

This chain uses TRBV7-2 with TRBJ2-3; no clear D gene. Trimming took 5 bases from V and 6 from J, leaving 9 bases between them. Germline V gives CDR1 SGHTA, CDR2 FQGNSA. CDR3 length: 12 amino acids. The CDR3 spells CASSLLLDTQYF. The DNA for the CDR3 is TGTGCCAGCAGCCTCCTCTTGGATACGCAGTATTTT.

V and J are TRBV9 and TRBJ2-3; weak D call: TRBD2 (6 bases). The CDR3 totals 16 residues. Per the germline V gene, CDR1 is SGDLS and CDR2 is YYNGEE. Deletions cut 4 bases from V and 2 bases from J, with 17 bases between. CDR3: CASSPGGAVPTDTQYF. As DNA, the CDR3 is TGTGCCAGCAGCCCCGGGGGAGCGGTCCCCACAGATACGCAGTATTTT.

This chain connects TRBV4-3 to TRBJ1-1; possibly TRBD1 for D (6 bases). CDR1 and CDR2 (germline): LGHNA, YSLEER. CDR3 size: 15 residues. The ends were cut back, 0 bases at V and 5 bases at J, with 13 bases in the middle. The CDR3 DNA is TGCGCCAGCAGCCAAGATCGCGGGCAGGGGACTGAAGCTTTCTTT. Translation gives CASSQDRGQGTEAFF.

This chain uses TRBV19 with TRBJ2-1; 8 positions match TRBD1. In germline, CDR1 is LNHDA, CDR2 SQIVND (reference sequence). Trimming cost V 7 bases and J 7 bases; bases outside gene matches: 9. The CDR3 is 14 residues long. The CDR3 region has the DNA TGTGCCAGTACTATGGGGACAGGTTGGAATGAGCAGTTCTTC. Translating it yields CASTMGTGWNEQFF.

The rearrangement joins TRBV7-9 to TRBJ2-3; 8 positions match TRBD1. The germline CDR1 and CDR2 sequences are SEHNR and FQNEAQ (reference sequence). The V gene end was trimmed by 3 bases and the J gene end by 3 bases; junction bases not matched to a gene: 5. CDR3 length equals 15 residues. CDR3 nucleotide sequence: TGTGCCAGCAGCTTTCAGGGGGCGGGAACAGATACGCAGTATTTT. Translated: CASSFQGAGTDTQYF.

The V call is TRBV28, the J call TRBJ1-5; 8 bases are shared with TRBD1. Germline CDR1 is MDHEN and CDR2 is SYDVKM. V shed 5 bases and J 4 bases; nucleotides not matched to a gene: 7. The CDR3 is 15 amino acids. CDR3 loop: CASSPYRGVNQPQHF. The CDR3 nucleotides read TGTGCCAGCAGTCCTTACAGGGGGGTTAATCAGCCCCAGCATTTT.

This rearrangement joins TRBV19 to TRBJ2-3; 9 bases agree with TRBD2. Germline V gives CDR1 LNHDA, CDR2 SQIVND (reference sequence). There are 14 residues in the CDR3. Trimming at V came to 8 bases and at J to 6 bases, leaving 9 bases not matched to a gene. In nucleotides, the CDR3 is TGTGCCAGTTCCGCAGCGGGAGGACGGGATACGCAGTATTTT. Its translation: CASSAAGGRDTQYF.

This clone is a singleton in its sample. This chain uses TRBV4-2 with TRBJ2-1; TRBD2 might be the D (5 bases). In germline, CDR1 is LGHNA, CDR2 YNFKEQ. CDR3 length: 16 amino acids. Trimming pared 0 bases from V and 4 bases from J, leaving 13 bases between. This CDR3 is CASSQEGQTGYNEQFF. In DNA form, the CDR3 reads TGTGCCAGCAGCCAAGAGGGTCAGACGGGATACAATGAGCAGTTCTTC.

The chain employs TRBV30 and TRBJ2-2; the D is unclear. V was clipped by 3 bases and J by 7 bases, with 15 bases between them. The CDR3 extends over 14 amino acids. Per the germline V gene, CDR1 is GTSNPN and CDR2 is SVGIG (reference sequence). The CDR3 DNA reads as TGTGCCTGGAGCGGTACTACCCTCGGCGGGGAGCTGTTTTTT. It codes for CAWSGTTLGGELFF. The complete variable domain, with remaining parts taken from reference TRBV30 and TRBJ2-2, reads SQTIHQWPATLVQPVGSPLSLECTVEGTSNPNLYWYRQAAGRGLQLLFYSVGIGQISSEVPQNLSASRPQDRQFILSSKKLLLSDSGFYLCAWSGTTLGGELFFGEGSRLTVL.

The J gene is TRBJ2-7, the V gene TRBV29-1; tentative D call: TRBD2 (6 bases). Deletions cut 7 bases from V and 7 bases from J, with 20 bases between. CDR3 length: 13 residues. Germline lookup yields CDR1 SQVTM and CDR2 ANQGSEA. The CDR3 protein is CSAEGSGVREQYF. The CDR3 coding sequence is TGCAGCGCGGAGGGGTCAGGCGTACGGGAGCAGTACTTC.

This clone was seen a handful of times. V gene TRBV19 combines with J gene TRBJ2-6; 8 bases line up with TRBD1. Germline V gene lookup returns CDR1 LNHDA and CDR2 SQIVND (reference sequence). J gave up 0 bases and V 5 bases, and 6 bases lay outside the gene matches. CDR3 length: 17 amino acids. CDR3 bases: TGTGCCAGTAGTTCACGGACAGGGCCCTCTGGGGCCAACGTCCTGACTTTC. Residues: CASSSRTGPSGANVLTF.

A few counts support this clone. The CDR3 spells CASSVGQGAGTGELFF. The CDR3, as DNA: TGTGCCAGCAGCGTCGGACAGGGGGCTGGCACCGGGGAGCTGTTTTTT. This chain links TRBV9 with TRBJ2-2, with 11 bases fitting TRBD1. This CDR3 has 16 residues. CDR1 and CDR2 (germline): SGDLS, YYNGEE. The V and J ends lost 2 bases and 4 bases, in that order; junction bases with no gene match: 4.

V and J are TRBV30 and TRBJ2-3, with TRBD2 matching 10 bases. V trimming: 2 bases; J trimming: 4 bases; junction bases outside the gene matches: 9. Germline values: CDR1 GTSNPN, CDR2 SVGIG (reference sequence). The CDR3 is 16 amino acids. The CDR3 DNA reads TGTGCCTGGAGTTGGAGGCTAGCGGGAGACGCAGATACGCAGTATTTT. Translating gives CAWSWRLAGDADTQYF.

CDR3 in DNA: TGTGCCACTCTAGCGGCGAGCTCCTACAATGAGCAGTTCTTC. Translation gives CATLAASSYNEQFF. The gene calls are TRBV6-6 and TRBJ2-1, with TRBD2 matching over 7 bases. V lost 10 bases, J lost 0 bases, and 6 bases stayed unmatched. CDR1 and CDR2 from the germline V gene are MNHNY and SVGAGI (reference sequence). The CDR3 is 14 residues long.

In this sample, this clone turned up a few times. V gene TRBV27 combines with J gene TRBJ2-7; 8 bases agree with TRBD2. V shed 7 bases and J 4 bases; nucleotides not matched to a gene: 9. The CDR3 totals 14 residues. From germline, CDR1 is MNHEY and CDR2 SMNVEV (reference sequence). The CDR3: CASMGGGLWYEQYF. DNA for the CDR3: TGTGCCAGCATGGGCGGGGGGCTTTGGTACGAGCAGTACTTC.

The chain couples TRBV7-2 to TRBJ1-1; D gene unclear. This CDR3 has 14 residues. CDR1 is SGHTA and CDR2 is FQGNSA in the germline V gene. Trimming cost V 1 base and J 1 base, with 7 bases left between them. The CDR3 sequence: CASSLVLANTEAFF. The CDR3 region has the DNA TGTGCCAGCAGCTTAGTTTTGGCGAACACTGAAGCTTTCTTT.

The CDR3 sequence: CSVVGLPGQGINEQFF. CDR3 nucleotides: TGCAGCGTTGTAGGCCTACCGGGACAGGGGATCAATGAGCAGTTCTTC. The rearrangement joins TRBV29-1 to TRBJ2-1; TRBD1 agrees at 10 bases. CDR1 and CDR2 from the germline V gene are SQVTM and ANQGSEA. This CDR3 region has 16 residues. J gave up 6 bases and V 4 bases, and 12 bases lay outside the gene matches.

This clone has only a few counts. The rearrangement links TRBV18 to TRBJ2-5; tentative D call: TRBD1 (6 bases). Per germline, CDR1 KGHSH and CDR2 LQKENI. V lost 4 bases, J lost 3 bases, and 15 bases lay in between. CDR3 length: 15 amino acids. The CDR3 loop is CASSLNRDTEETQYF. The CDR3 nucleotides read TGTGCCAGCTCACTAAACCGGGACACTGAAGAGACCCAGTACTTC.

The chain combines TRBV6-6 with TRBJ1-2; 10 nucleotides align to TRBD1. Germline V CDR1 and CDR2: MNHNY, SVGAGI (reference sequence). Unmatched junction bases numbered 10, after V lost 5 bases and J lost 4 bases. The CDR3 is made up of 16 amino acids. The CDR3 region has the DNA TGTGCCAGCAGTCCCCGCCGACAGGGGGCAAGCTATGGCTACACCTTC. Protein product: CASSPRRQGASYGYTF.

The chain has TRBV29-1 and TRBJ1-1; 8 nucleotides agree with TRBD1. Germline V gene data show CDR1 as SQVTM and CDR2 as ANQGSEA. V dropped 4 bases and J dropped 1; count of bases not matched to a gene: 2. The CDR3 spans 13 residues. The CDR3 nucleotides read TGCAGCGTTGTTGGGACAGGGAACACTGAAGCTTTCTTT. Residues: CSVVGTGNTEAFF.

The chain is built from TRBV7-9 and TRBJ2-2; possible D gene TRBD1, 6 bases. The germline CDR1 and CDR2 sequences are SEHNR and FQNEAQ (reference sequence). This CDR3 has 14 residues. V lost 5 bases to trimming and J lost 6 bases, with 13 bases between them. CDR3 protein: CASSPDRRAGELFF. The CDR3 region has the DNA TGTGCCAGCAGCCCTGACAGGCGAGCCGGGGAGCTGTTTTTT.

This clone has only a few counts. The chain carries TRBV5-4 and TRBJ2-1; TRBD2 might be the D (6 bases). The CDR3 has 14 residues. Germline V gives CDR1 SGHNT, CDR2 YYREEE (reference sequence). V shed 3 bases and J shed 3 bases, with 10 bases lying between them. The CDR3 here is CASSSGTLYNEQFF. CDR3 nucleotide sequence: TGTGCCAGCAGCTCCGGGACTCTCTACAATGAGCAGTTCTTC.

There are a few counts of this clone. The chain combines TRBV6-5 with TRBJ2-1; TRBD2 aligns across 7 bases. The germline gives CDR1 MNHEY, CDR2 SVGAGI. The V and J ends lost 2 bases and 4 bases, in that order; junction bases with no gene match: 8. CDR3 length equals 16 residues. CDR3 bases: TGTGCCAGCAGTTACAGCGGGGCGGGGCCATACAATGAGCAGTTCTTC. Its protein product is CASSYSGAGPYNEQFF.

The J gene is TRBJ2-7, the V gene TRBV5-1, with D possibly being TRBD1 (5 bases). Germline assignment: CDR1 SGHRS and CDR2 YFSETQ. Trimming cost V 0 bases and J 7 bases, with 11 bases left between them. The CDR3 sequence is 13 residues long. As DNA, the CDR3 is TGCGCCAGCAGCTTGGTAGGGGTTTTAGAGCAGTACTTC. Amino acid sequence: CASSLVGVLEQYF.

The chain has TRBV7-2 and TRBJ1-2; 10 bases are a match to TRBD1. From germline, CDR1 is SGHTA and CDR2 FQGNSA. CDR3 size: 16 residues. J lost 6 bases, V lost 4 bases, and 11 bases had no gene match. This chain's CDR3 is CASSSYRSGTGDGYTF. The CDR3 DNA follows: TGTGCCAGCAGCTCCTATAGGTCAGGGACAGGGGATGGCTACACCTTC.

This clone was observed a few times. The chain carries TRBV10-1 and TRBJ1-5; a weak D match, TRBD1 (5 bases). Trimming shortened V by 8 bases and J by 2 bases, and 10 bases separated the two germline ends. The CDR3 consists of 13 residues. Germline lookup yields CDR1 WNHNN and CDR2 SYGVQD (reference sequence). The DNA of the CDR3 is TGCGCCAGCTCCTCGGGGGGCAATCAGCCCCAGCATTTT. Residues: CASSSGGNQPQHF.

The J gene is TRBJ2-5, the V gene TRBV7-2; D unclear. Germline V gene sequence: CDR1 SGHTA, CDR2 FQGNSA. The CDR3 covers 11 residues. V lost 4 bases and J 5 bases, leaving 5 bases between the germline ends. The CDR3 protein is CASSSRETQYF. The CDR3 DNA sequence: TGTGCCAGCAGCTCACGGGAGACCCAGTACTTC.